The sequence of this TCR beta chain was determined in a study of cytomegalovirus exposure and HLA in healthy donors. To note about this clone: Its antigen is unidentified.

The table came from immunoSEQ multiplex PCR; TCRdb's copy has only in-frame clones and leaves some out. The data hold approximately 72,000 clones, with around 94% observed a single time. In germline, CDR1 is MNHNY, CDR2 SVGAGI (reference sequence). There are 15 residues in the CDR3. V trimming: 2 bases; J trimming: 7 bases; junction bases outside the gene matches: 8. Study results and limitations: It was reportedly the case that the classifier diagnosed cytomegalovirus status with high specificity and sensitivity. In a later analysis, first-cohort TCR clusters were found to tend to co-occur in the approximately 120 validation repertoires.

This clonotype was obtained from a woman aged 18 to 35 in good health and CMV-seronegative. Sequencing was carried out using PBMCs. The V and J genes are TRBV6-6 and TRBJ1-2; 9 bases line up with TRBD1. The DNA for the CDR3 is TGTGCCAGCAGTTACGGGGACAGGGTCGGAGGTGGCTACACCTTC. It specifies CASSYGDRVGGGYTF.